The source of this TCR beta chain is a study of blood T cell repertoires in COVID-19. Study background: COVID-19 samples from acute and convalescent phases originated in the United States, Italy and Spain. Nucleic acid was either cDNA or gDNA, and it came from T cells, B-cell-depleted T cells, or PBMCs.

Germline assignment: CDR1 SEHNR and CDR2 FQNEAQ (reference sequence). CDR3 length: 11 residues. Libraries were prepared by immunoSEQ multiplex PCR; TCRdb keeps only in-frame clonotypes and omits some of them. Of some 110,000 clones in the sample, approximately 85% are singletons; the top ten hold roughly 3%. To note about this clone: One end of the junction varies from germline; a read error may be responsible.

In Seattle, patients joined the study during active infection and were tracked longitudinally. This receptor was obtained from a woman aged 80 or older with COVID-19, enrolled during active disease. V gene TRBV7-9 combines with J gene TRBJ1-2; no definite D call. Material for sequencing was peripheral blood. For the CDR3, the DNA is TGTGCCAGCAGCTTAAACTCTGGCTACACCTTC. Translated: CASSLNSGYTF.